The 23 T cell receptor beta chains reported below all come from one sample, sequenced in a study of blood T cells in healthy people across ages. The authors ran a second PCR of about 6 to 11 cycles using a sample-barcoded 5' primer and a J-beta primer mix. TCRdb fed the 5' RACE reads into MiXCR, producing one record per CDR3 protein. The sample has more than 550,000 distinct CDR3 sequences; approximately 22% are singletons. The specimen was blood. The receptors were gathered from a man in his 70s in good health.

This clonotype was seen at least ten times. The chain uses TRBV11-2 and TRBJ2-7; the match to TRBD1 covers 7 bases. From germline, CDR1 is SGHAT and CDR2 FQNNGV. Losses at the gene ends were 5 bases for V and 2 bases for J; bases not matched to a gene: 15. The CDR3 covers 17 residues. CDR3 residues: CASSPISRRGSPYEQYF. CDR3 nucleotides: TGTGCCAGCAGCCCTATTTCCCGCAGGGGGAGTCCCTACGAGCAGTACTTC.

The chain is built from TRBV20-1 and TRBJ2-1; 7 bases fit TRBD1. J lost 3 bases, V lost 3 bases, and 5 bases had no gene match. This CDR3 region has 14 residues. CDR1 and CDR2 (germline): DFQATT, SNEGSKA (reference sequence). CDR3 DNA: TGCAGTGCTAGGGGGACAGAAAGCTACAATGAGCAGTTCTTC. Translated: CSARGTESYNEQFF.

This clonotype appeared a single time. V usage is TRBV28 and J usage is TRBJ2-7; a possible D gene is TRBD2 (6 bases). Trimming shortened V by 8 bases and J by 1 base, and 15 bases separated the two germline ends. Looked up from germline, CDR1 is MDHEN and CDR2 is SYDVKM. The length of the CDR3 is 14 residues. Here the CDR3 DNA reads TGTGCCAGCTCTTGGGACTCGAGATCCTACGAGCAGTACTTC. The encoded protein is CASSWDSRSYEQYF.

The genes are TRBV27 and TRBJ2-5; possible D gene TRBD2, 5 bases. This CDR3 region has 14 residues. V was pared by 5 bases and J by 5 bases, with 15 bases between. The germline gives CDR1 MNHEY, CDR2 SMNVEV (reference sequence). The CDR3 loop is CASSPIQREETQYF. CDR3 nucleotide sequence: TGTGCCAGCAGTCCAATACAAAGGGAGGAGACCCAGTACTTC.

V usage is TRBV28 and J usage is TRBJ2-5, with D tentatively TRBD1 or TRBD2 (5 bases each). The DNA matches TRBJ2-7 better at its end, which makes the J call doubtful. From germline, CDR1 is MDHEN and CDR2 SYDVKM. This CDR3 has 14 amino acids. The CDR3 spells CASSSGPASYEQYF. The CDR3 DNA sequence: TGTGCCAGCAGTTCGGGGCCAGCTTCCTACGAGCAGTACTTC.

V is TRBV11-2 and J is TRBJ1-6; the match to TRBD1 covers 11 bases. After removal of 6 bases from V and 9 bases from J, the junction contained 7 bases not matched to a gene. The CDR3 runs 15 residues. CDR1 is SGHAT and CDR2 is FQNNGV in the germline V gene. In nucleotides, the CDR3 is TGTGCCAGCAGACGGGACAGGGGGGTAGGTTCACCCCTCCACTTT. Translation gives CASRRDRGVGSPLHF.

The chain is built from TRBV20-1 and TRBJ2-7; 8 positions agree with TRBD2. Germline values: CDR1 DFQATT, CDR2 SNEGSKA (reference sequence). The CDR3 runs 12 residues. V trimming: 5 bases; J trimming: 12 bases; junction bases outside the gene matches: 12. The CDR3, as DNA: TGCAGTGCTCATCTCAGCGGGGGACCCTCGTACTTC. Encoded protein: CSAHLSGGPSYF.

The CDR3 DNA sequence: TGTGCCAGCGGCCCCTACGAGCAGTACTTC. Translated: CASGPYEQYF. The J gene is TRBJ2-7, the V gene TRBV21-1. TRBV21-1 is an annotated pseudogene. The CDR3 runs 10 residues.

This clonotype was recorded a few times. J is TRBJ2-1 and V is TRBV28, with D tentatively TRBD1 or TRBD2 (5 bases each). Matching the DNA end better, TRBJ2-7 makes the J call doubtful. Germline values: CDR1 MDHEN, CDR2 SYDVKM. The CDR3 extends over 15 amino acids. CDR3 in DNA: TGTGCCAGCAGTTTCACCGGGGCGCGCGTCCACGAGCAGTACTTC. It encodes CASSFTGARVHEQYF.

This clonotype was detected only a few times. The V and J genes are TRBV7-9 and TRBJ1-4; D is ambiguous. Germline values: CDR1 SEHNR, CDR2 FQNEAQ (reference sequence). V shed 5 bases and J shed 6 bases, with 13 bases lying between them. CDR3 length: 14 residues. This CDR3 reads CASSERAHDEKLFF. Here the CDR3 DNA reads TGTGCCAGCAGCGAGAGGGCGCACGATGAAAAACTGTTTTTT.

This rearrangement joins TRBV28 to TRBJ2-5; perhaps TRBD2 as D (5 bases). V lost 3 bases and J lost 4, with 9 bases in between. The germline CDR1 and CDR2 sequences are MDHEN and SYDVKM. The CDR3 covers 13 residues. This CDR3 is CASSLRAPETQYF. The CDR3 coding sequence is TGTGCCAGCAGTTTGAGGGCCCCAGAGACCCAGTACTTC.

V is TRBV12-3 or TRBV12-4 and J is TRBJ2-3, with D possibly being TRBD2 (6 bases). Between the trimmed V and J ends, which lost 5 bases and 4 bases, there was a span of 16 bases. The length of the CDR3 is 15 residues. In DNA form, the CDR3 reads TGTGCCAGCAGTGGAGGAGGGGTCCGGGCAGATACGCAGTATTTT. This encodes CASSGGGVRADTQYF.

This clonotype was seen more than once but under ten times. The junction differs from germline at one of its ends, possibly a read error. The gene calls are TRBV27 and TRBJ2-7, with 7 positions matching TRBD1. The CDR3 is made up of 16 amino acids. Germline CDR1 MNHEY, CDR2 SMNVEV (reference sequence). The CDR3 sequence is CANSLLPETGWNEQYF. In DNA, the CDR3 is TGTGCCAACAGTTTATTGCCCGAGACAGGGTGGAACGAGCAGTACTTC.

This sequence joins TRBV7-2 and TRBJ2-5, with 9 positions matching TRBD1. This CDR3 contains 15 residues. Germline trimming cut 5 bases from V and 5 bases from J; bases unmatched to any gene: 9. Looked up from germline, CDR1 is SGHTA and CDR2 is FQGNSA. CDR3 sequence (DNA): TGTGCCAGCAGCCGGACAGGACAGGGGTGGGAGACCCAGTACTTC. It is translated as CASSRTGQGWETQYF.

This clonotype has ten or more counts. This chain joins TRBV29-1 and TRBJ1-1; possibly TRBD1 for D (5 bases). CDR1 is SQVTM and CDR2 is ANQGSEA in the germline V gene. The CDR3 extends over 15 amino acids. V was shortened by 4 bases and J by 1 base, with 16 bases between the two germline ends. The CDR3 nucleotides are TGCAGCGTTGGAAACCCAGGGAGGGGGAACACTGAAGCTTTCTTT. This sequence encodes CSVGNPGRGNTEAFF. The full variable domain, completed using reference TRBV29-1 and TRBJ1-1, is SAVISQKPSRDICQRGTSLTIQCQVDSQVTMMFWYRQQPGQSLTLIATANQGSEATYESGFVIDKFPISRPNLTFSTLTVSNMSPEDSSIYLCSVGNPGRGNTEAFFGQGTRLTVV.

This clonotype was counted ten times or more. The chain combines TRBV5-1 with TRBJ2-7; a weak D match, TRBD1 (5 bases). Germline lookup yields CDR1 SGHRS and CDR2 YFSETQ. This CDR3 has 14 amino acids. V was pared by 4 bases and J by 1 base, with 12 bases between. This chain's CDR3 is CASSRWTRSYEQYF. The DNA of the CDR3 is TGCGCCAGCAGCAGATGGACAAGGTCCTACGAGCAGTACTTC.

The CDR3 is CASSVGLGELFF. The CDR3 bases are TGTGCCAGCAGTGTAGGACTCGGGGAGCTGTTTTTT. The rearrangement joins TRBV12-3 or TRBV12-4 to TRBJ2-2; D is possibly TRBD2 (5 bases). This CDR3 contains 12 residues. Trimming cost V 5 bases and J 7 bases, with 8 bases left between them.

The chain combines TRBV7-9 with TRBJ2-6; TRBD1 aligns across 7 bases. Germline values: CDR1 SEHNR, CDR2 FQNEAQ (reference sequence). Trimming cost V 0 bases and J 0 bases; bases outside gene matches: 5. This CDR3 has 18 residues. CDR3 protein: CASSLARDSSSGANVLTF. As DNA, the CDR3 is TGTGCCAGCAGCTTAGCTCGGGACAGCTCCTCTGGGGCCAACGTCCTGACTTTC.

The table lists this clonotype with a few counts. The V and J genes are TRBV28 and TRBJ1-6; D possibly corresponds to TRBD1 (5 bases). With 2 bases removed from V and 8 bases from J, the gap between germline ends came to 13 bases. Per the germline V gene, CDR1 is MDHEN and CDR2 is SYDVKM. This CDR3 contains 15 residues. CDR3 in amino acids: CASSLIAGEDSPLHF. CDR3 DNA: TGTGCCAGCAGTTTAATTGCGGGGGAGGATTCACCCCTCCACTTT.

Only a few counts were recorded for this clonotype. For the CDR3, the DNA is TGTGCCAGCAGCGTGGGAGTCACCAGCACAGATACGCAGTATTTT. Protein product: CASSVGVTSTDTQYF. The J gene is TRBJ2-3, the V gene TRBV9, with D tentatively TRBD2 (5 bases). This CDR3 comprises 15 residues. V was shortened by 2 bases and J by 0 bases, with 10 bases between the two germline ends. Per germline, CDR1 SGDLS and CDR2 YYNGEE.

As to this clonotype: It may be a read error: a sequence one base away is much more abundant. The J gene is TRBJ2-5, the V gene TRBV20-1; D uncertain. CDR3 length equals 11 residues. CDR1 DFQATT and CDR2 SNEGSKA come from the germline V gene (reference sequence). CDR3 coding DNA: TGCAGTGCTAGAGATCAAGAGACCCGGTACTTC. Encoded protein: CSARDQETRYF.

This clonotype has at least ten counts. The chain carries TRBV20-1 and TRBJ2-7, with D perhaps given as TRBD1 or TRBD2 (6 bases each). CDR3 size: 15 residues. Trimming removed 0 bases at V and 4 bases at J, with 16 bases between. CDR1 DFQATT and CDR2 SNEGSKA come from the germline V gene (reference sequence). In DNA form, the CDR3 reads TGCAGTGCTAGAGATCAGGGGAGGAGTTGGTACGAGCAGTACTTC. It encodes CSARDQGRSWYEQYF.

The rearrangement uses TRBV12-3 or TRBV12-4 and TRBJ1-2; 10 bases are a match to TRBD1. The V gene end was trimmed by 2 bases and the J gene end by 2 bases; junction bases not matched to a gene: 11. This CDR3 spans 18 amino acids. CDR3 residues: CASSLWRGTGALNYGYTF. The CDR3 DNA follows: TGTGCCAGCAGTTTATGGCGAGGGACAGGGGCGCTGAACTATGGCTACACCTTC.